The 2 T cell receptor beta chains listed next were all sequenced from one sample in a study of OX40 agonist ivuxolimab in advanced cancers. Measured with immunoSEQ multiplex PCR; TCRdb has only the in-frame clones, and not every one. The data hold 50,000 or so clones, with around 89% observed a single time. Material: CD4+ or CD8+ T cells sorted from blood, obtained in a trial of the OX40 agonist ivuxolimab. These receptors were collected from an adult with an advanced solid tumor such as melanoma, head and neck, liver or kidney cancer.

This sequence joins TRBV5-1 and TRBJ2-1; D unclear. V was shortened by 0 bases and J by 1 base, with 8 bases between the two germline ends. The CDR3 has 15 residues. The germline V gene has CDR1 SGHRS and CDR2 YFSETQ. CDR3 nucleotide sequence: TGCGCCAGCAGCTTGGGGTGGTTGTCCTACAATGAGCAGTTCTTC. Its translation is CASSLGWLSYNEQFF.

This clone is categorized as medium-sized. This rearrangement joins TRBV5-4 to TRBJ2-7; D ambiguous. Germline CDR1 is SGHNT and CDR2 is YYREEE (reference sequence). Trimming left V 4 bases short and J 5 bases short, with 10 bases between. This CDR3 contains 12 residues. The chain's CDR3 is CASSVGFHEQYF. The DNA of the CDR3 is TGTGCCAGCAGCGTTGGCTTCCACGAGCAGTACTTC.